The 32 T cell receptor beta chains presented below share a single source sample, sequenced in a study of regulatory T cells in long-lasting Graves disease (dated by TCRdb to the early 2020s). Libraries were made using multiplex PCR. Reads for this sample came from an Illumina HiSeq 4000. TCR beta libraries were built with iRepertoire HTBI primers and Arm-PCR amplification of CDR3 regions. TCRdb itself trimmed the public reads at Q25 with fastp, ran MiXCR and retained productive beta chains. Each entry merges the rows of one CDR3 protein and shows their most common DNA and genes. For this sample the table gives approximately 310,000 distinct CDR3 sequences, of which 18% were detected only once. 35% to 45% of the sample rests with the top ten. According to the study, the label for this sample's time point signals: newly diagnosed GD, antithyroid drugs for less than 3 months. For both TCR sequencing and RNA sequencing, RNA was extracted from PBMCs using TRIzol.

Sequences were derived from peripheral blood mononuclear cells (PBMCs), sampled at new diagnosis, from a patient treated with antithyroid drugs. The receptors were gathered from a female donor with Graves disease.

This clonotype was detected many times. The rearrangement uses TRBV28 and TRBJ1-5; the match to TRBD1 covers 8 bases. Trimming at V came to 1 base and at J to 7 bases, leaving 12 bases not matched to a gene. The CDR3 has 17 amino acids. The germline V gene encodes CDR1 MDHEN and CDR2 SYDVKM. The CDR3 region has the DNA TGTGCCAGCAGTTTATTAATGGGTCAGGGGGCAGGGCAGCCCCAGCATTTT. It yields the protein CASSLLMGQGAGQPQHF.

The sample holds many counts of this clonotype. The chain combines TRBV27 with TRBJ2-7; 9 nucleotides line up with TRBD2. The germline CDR1 and CDR2 sequences are MNHEY and SMNVEV (reference sequence). V lost 4 bases to trimming and J lost 7 bases; unmatched junction nucleotides: 11. The CDR3 spans 15 residues. The CDR3 bases are TGTGCCAGCAGTTCCTTGGGTAGCGGGAGCAATGAGCAGTACTTC. This gives the protein CASSSLGSGSNEQYF.

This clonotype was picked up many times. The chain employs TRBV11-3 and TRBJ2-7, with D uncertain. V was cut by 1 base and J by 0 bases, with 10 bases left in between. The length of the CDR3 is 15 residues. Germline V gene data show CDR1 as SGHNT and CDR2 as YENEEA. The CDR3 DNA follows: TGTGCCAGCAGCTTAGTGGGTATTGCCTCCTACGAGCAGTACTTC. Its translation is CASSLVGIASYEQYF.

This clonotype was seen repeatedly, ten times or more. The chain has TRBV12-3 or TRBV12-4 and TRBJ2-1; 7 bases match TRBD1. J lost 7 bases, V lost 6 bases, and 18 bases had no gene match. The length of the CDR3 is 17 residues. The CDR3 loop reads CASSQLISLGGRNEQFF. CDR3 DNA sequence: TGTGCCAGCAGCCAACTAATTAGCTTAGGGGGCCGGAATGAGCAGTTCTTC.

This clonotype was observed at least ten times. This chain uses TRBV28 with TRBJ2-7; D could derive from TRBD1 or TRBD2 (5 bases each). This CDR3 spans 14 amino acids. V was shortened by 6 bases and J by 0 bases, with 12 bases between the two germline ends. Germline loops: CDR1 MDHEN, CDR2 SYDVKM. The CDR3 nucleotides are TGTGCCAGCAGGGGACGGCTAAGCTCCTACGAGCAGTACTTC. This codes for CASRGRLSSYEQYF.

Concerning this clonotype itself: A much larger clone lies a single base off, so this may be a read error. The rearrangement joins TRBV27 to TRBJ2-7; TRBD2 is a possible D gene (7 bases). This CDR3 is built from 15 residues. Germline CDR1 is MNHEY and CDR2 is SMNVEV (reference sequence). CDR3 sequence: CAGSLTSGTPYEQYF. The CDR3 coding sequence is TGTGCCGGCAGTTTAACAAGCGGGACACCGTACGAGCAGTACTTC.

The chain uses TRBV9 and TRBJ1-3; no firm D call. Germline V gene sequence: CDR1 SGDLS, CDR2 YYNGEE. The CDR3 has 15 amino acids. V lost 0 bases and J lost 0, with 7 bases in between. CDR3 DNA: TGTGCCAGCAGCGTAGACGACTTCTCTGGAAACACCATATATTTT. As protein: CASSVDDFSGNTIYF.

This clonotype has a count of ten or more. The V call is TRBV12-3 or TRBV12-4, the J call TRBJ1-2; D possibly corresponds to TRBD1 (6 bases). CDR3 size: 13 residues. V lost 6 bases to trimming and J lost 4 bases, with 12 bases between them. DNA of the CDR3: TGTGCCAGCAGCCGCCGACAGGCCTATGGCTACACCTTC. Its translation is CASSRRQAYGYTF.

There are a few counts of this clonotype. The chain uses TRBV7-2 and TRBJ2-5, with 8 positions matching TRBD1. The V gene end was trimmed by 5 bases and the J gene end by 4 bases; junction bases not matched to a gene: 9. CDR1 SGHTA and CDR2 FQGNSA come from the germline V gene. The CDR3 consists of 15 residues. The CDR3 reads CASSQTGELGETQYF. In DNA form, the CDR3 reads TGTGCCAGCAGCCAGACAGGGGAGTTGGGAGAGACCCAGTACTTC.

In its sample, this clonotype was seen a few times. CDR3 amino acids: CASSLRDSAADTQHF. CDR3 bases: TGTGCCAGCAGCTTAAGGGACAGCGCGGCAGATACGCAGCATTTT. The gene calls are TRBV7-8 and TRBJ2-3; TRBD1 matches 7 bases. The J call may be wrong; the DNA end is better matched by TRBJ1-5. The CDR3 runs 15 residues. Germline CDR1 and CDR2: SGHVS and FQNEAQ.

This clonotype was picked up a small number of times. This chain joins TRBV28 and TRBJ2-2; tentatively, D is TRBD1 or TRBD2 (5 bases each). The V and J ends lost 3 bases and 1 base respectively, with 12 bases between them. This CDR3 comprises 16 residues. The germline V gene encodes CDR1 MDHEN and CDR2 SYDVKM. In DNA form, the CDR3 reads TGTGCCAGCAGTTTCGAGGGACCTATGAACACCGGGGAGCTGTTTTTT. Its protein is CASSFEGPMNTGELFF.

With respect to this clonotype: A far larger clone is a single base away, which makes a read error likely. J is TRBJ2-7 and V is TRBV2, with D possibly being TRBD2 (6 bases). This CDR3 spans 14 amino acids. The V gene lost 6 bases and the J gene lost 7 bases, with 19 bases spanning the gap. CDR1 is SNHLY and CDR2 is FYNNEI in the germline V gene. The CDR3 spells CASRWGDSVDEQYF. The CDR3 DNA follows: TGTGCCAGCAGGTGGGGGGATTCGGTCGATGAGCAGTACTTC.

This clonotype was detected many times. The J gene is TRBJ1-3, the V gene TRBV9; D is uncertain. The germline V gene encodes CDR1 SGDLS and CDR2 YYNGEE. Trimming pared 1 base from V and 2 bases from J, leaving 10 bases between. The CDR3 totals 15 residues. The CDR3 reads CASSVRADTGNTIYF. The CDR3 bases are TGTGCCAGCAGCGTAAGGGCGGATACTGGAAACACCATATATTTT. The full variable domain, in which reference TRBV9 and TRBJ1-3 provide the parts outside the CDR3, is DSGVTQTPKHLITATGQRVTLRCSPRSGDLSVYWYQQSLDQGLQFLIQYYNGEERAKGNILERFSAQQFPDLHSELNLSSLELGDSALYFCASSVRADTGNTIYFGEGSWLTVV.

This clonotype was recorded at least ten times. The CDR3, as DNA: TGTGCCAGTAGTACCTCCGGGTACCAAGAGACCCAGTACTTC. Translated: CASSTSGYQETQYF. The rearrangement joins TRBV19 to TRBJ2-5; unclear D gene. The germline gives CDR1 LNHDA, CDR2 SQIVND (reference sequence). This CDR3 is built from 14 residues. Trimming shortened V by 4 bases and J by 0 bases, and 9 bases separated the two germline ends.

This clonotype was seen at least ten times. J is TRBJ2-3 and V is TRBV2; 11 bases map to TRBD2. Per germline, CDR1 SNHLY and CDR2 FYNNEI. J gave up 3 bases and V 6 bases, and 11 bases lay outside the gene matches. The CDR3 consists of 17 residues. The CDR3 sequence is CASRPPGLADRTDTQYF. The CDR3 nucleotides are TGTGCCAGCAGGCCCCCGGGACTAGCGGACCGGACAGATACGCAGTATTTT.

At least ten counts were recorded for this clonotype. The genes are TRBV25-1 and TRBJ2-7; TRBD2 agrees at 9 bases. Germline V CDR1 and CDR2: MGHDK, SYGVNS. Trimming at V came to 2 bases and at J to 6 bases, leaving 11 bases not matched to a gene. The CDR3 has 16 residues. Here the CDR3 reads CASSENGGGELSEQYF. The CDR3 bases are TGTGCCAGCAGTGAAAATGGCGGGGGGGAGCTCAGCGAGCAGTACTTC.

This clonotype has ten or more counts. The rearrangement uses TRBV11-1 and TRBJ1-1; weak D call: TRBD1 (5 bases). CDR1 is SGHAT and CDR2 is FQDESV in the germline V gene (reference sequence). The ends were cut back, 7 bases at V and 5 bases at J, with 20 bases in the middle. There are 15 residues in the CDR3. The CDR3 region has the DNA TGTGCCAGCACCCCCACCGTAGGGAGGGGAACTGAAGCTTTCTTT. It is translated as CASTPTVGRGTEAFF.

The sample holds many counts of this clonotype. V usage is TRBV19 and J usage is TRBJ1-2, with no clear D. The ends were cut back, 4 bases at V and 6 bases at J, with 0 bases in the middle. The V gene's germline CDR1 is LNHDA and CDR2 SQIVND (reference sequence). The CDR3 consists of 9 residues. The CDR3, as DNA: TGTGCCAGTAGTAATGGCTACACCTTC. The encoded protein is CASSNGYTF. The variable domain in full, with the rest retrieved from reference TRBV19 and TRBJ1-2, is DGGITQSPKYLFRKEGQNVTLSCEQNLNHDAMYWYRQDPGQGLRLIYYSQIVNDFQKGDIAEGYSVSREKKESFPLTVTSAQKNPTAFYLCASSNGYTFGSGTRLTVV.

This clonotype was seen many times. The V call is TRBV7-9, the J call TRBJ2-2; TRBD2 is a possible D gene (5 bases). Germline loops: CDR1 SEHNR, CDR2 FQNEAQ (reference sequence). CDR3 length: 13 residues. V gave up 5 bases and J gave up 4 bases, with 8 bases separating them. CDR3 sequence (DNA): TGTGCCAGCAGCCCCGCGGGCACCGGGGAGCTGTTTTTT. It yields the protein CASSPAGTGELFF. Full variable domain (rest looked up from reference TRBV7-9 and TRBJ2-2): DTGVSQNPRHKITKRGQNVTFRCDPISEHNRLYWYRQTLGQGPEFLTYFQNEAQLEKSRLLSDRFSAERPKGSFSTLEIQRTEQGDSAMYLCASSPAGTGELFFGEGSRLTVL.

This clonotype was counted at least ten times. This rearrangement joins TRBV27 to TRBJ2-3; 15 bases are a match to TRBD2. Trimming removed 3 bases from V and 2 bases from J; junction bases left unmatched: 6. The CDR3 is made up of 18 amino acids. Germline values: CDR1 MNHEY, CDR2 SMNVEV (reference sequence). CDR3 in amino acids: CASSFRTSGRAPTDTQYF. The CDR3 bases are TGTGCCAGCAGTTTTAGGACTAGCGGGAGGGCCCCCACAGATACGCAGTATTTT.

The sample holds many counts of this clonotype. V is TRBV29-1 and J is TRBJ2-2; the D gene is possibly TRBD1 (6 bases). The V end was cut by 5 bases, the J end by 6 bases, with 7 bases between. Germline lookup yields CDR1 SQVTM and CDR2 ANQGSEA. This CDR3 has 11 amino acids. The CDR3, as DNA: TGCAGCGTTTGGGGGCCCGGGGAGCTGTTTTTT. Translating gives CSVWGPGELFF.

This clonotype was seen many times. This chain connects TRBV5-1 to TRBJ2-7, with D perhaps matching TRBD1 (7 bases). Trimming removed 4 bases from V and 7 bases from J, with 18 bases in between. Germline V gene sequence: CDR1 SGHRS, CDR2 YFSETQ. CDR3 length equals 14 residues. CDR3 bases: TGCGCCAGCAGCCTCCTTACAGGGGAGGAAGAGCAGTACTTC. This gives the protein CASSLLTGEEEQYF.

This clonotype was detected ten times or more. This chain uses TRBV29-1 with TRBJ2-7, with 7 bases aligning to TRBD1. This CDR3 has 12 residues. The J segment lost 3 bases and the V segment lost 6 bases, leaving 5 bases of the junction unmatched. Germline values: CDR1 SQVTM, CDR2 ANQGSEA. CDR3 in DNA: TGCAGCGTGATTAACAGGGGCTACGAGCAGTACTTC. The encoded protein is CSVINRGYEQYF.

This clonotype was observed many times. The chain has TRBV2 and TRBJ2-7, with a possible D match to TRBD2 (6 bases). From germline, CDR1 is SNHLY and CDR2 FYNNEI. The V and J ends lost 7 bases and 6 bases respectively, with 22 bases between them. The CDR3 extends over 15 amino acids. This CDR3 reads CASIVNSPQGGEQYF. The CDR3 DNA is TGTGCCAGCATTGTGAACTCCCCTCAGGGAGGCGAGCAGTACTTC. Full variable domain (rest looked up from reference TRBV2 and TRBJ2-7): EPEVTQTPSHQVTQMGQEVILRCVPISNHLYFYWYRQILGQKVEFLVSFYNNEISEKSEIFDDQFSVERPDGSNFTLKIRSTKLEDSAMYFCASIVNSPQGGEQYFGPGTRLTVT.

CDR3 loop: CASSLARGGGTNEKLFF. As DNA, the CDR3 is TGTGCCAGCAGCTTGGCTAGGGGAGGGGGTACTAATGAAAAACTGTTTTTT. The chain carries TRBV5-5 and TRBJ1-4, with D perhaps TRBD1 (6 bases). This CDR3 comprises 17 residues. Germline assignment: CDR1 SGHKS and CDR2 YYEKEE (reference sequence). Trimming pared 0 bases from V and 2 bases from J, leaving 14 bases between.

This clonotype was seen many times. This rearrangement joins TRBV29-1 to TRBJ2-7; weak D call: TRBD2 (6 bases). This CDR3 contains 13 residues. V was trimmed by 0 bases and J by 2 bases, leaving 8 bases between them. Looked up from germline, CDR1 is SQVTM and CDR2 is ANQGSEA. In DNA form, the CDR3 reads TGCAGCGTTGAAGATTCGGGGGCCTACGAGCAGTACTTC. Protein sequence: CSVEDSGAYEQYF.

This clonotype has just one count. A read error likely explains this, since a far larger clone differs by one base. The chain joins TRBV13 to TRBJ2-1; D is ambiguous. This CDR3 has 16 amino acids. From germline, CDR1 is PRHDT and CDR2 FYEKMQ (reference sequence). Deletions cut 5 bases from V and 5 bases from J, with 19 bases between. The CDR3, as DNA: TGTGCCAGCAGCGCCGAGGCGCGAAGGCCTCACAATGAGCAGTTCTTC. This sequence encodes CASSAEARRPHNEQFF.

This clonotype was observed at least ten times. J is TRBJ2-1 and V is TRBV12-3 or TRBV12-4, with 10 nucleotides matching TRBD2. The V gene end was trimmed by 1 base and the J gene end by 3 bases; junction bases not matched to a gene: 3. The CDR3 runs 16 residues. CDR3 residues: CASSLGASGSYNEQFF. DNA for the CDR3: TGTGCCAGCAGTTTAGGGGCTAGCGGGAGCTACAATGAGCAGTTCTTC.

In its sample, this clonotype was seen a few times. The gene calls are TRBV7-3 and TRBJ2-1; 14 bases fit TRBD2. The germline V gene has CDR1 SGHTA and CDR2 FQGTGA. V lost 2 bases and J lost 0; bases outside the gene matches: 6. This CDR3 spans 19 amino acids. The CDR3 DNA follows: TGTGCCAGCAGCTTAGGGACTAGCGGGAGAAGGAGCTCCTACAATGAGCAGTTCTTC. It translates to CASSLGTSGRRSSYNEQFF.

This clonotype was seen repeatedly, ten times or more. V and J are TRBV6-1 and TRBJ2-1; D is tentatively TRBD1 or TRBD2 (5 bases each). V lost 6 bases and J 0 bases, leaving 27 bases between the germline ends. CDR1 is MNHNS and CDR2 is SASEGT in the germline V gene. The CDR3 has 20 residues. The CDR3 nucleotides read TGTGCCAGCAGCCTCTACCCCTGGGGTGGGGACCCTAGCTCCTACAATGAGCAGTTCTTC. Encoded protein: CASSLYPWGGDPSSYNEQFF.

In this sample, this clonotype turned up many times. V gene TRBV10-3 combines with J gene TRBJ2-2; maybe TRBD1 (6 bases). The germline V gene has CDR1 ENHRY and CDR2 SYGVKD. The CDR3 covers 18 residues. V was cut by 3 bases and J by 0 bases, with 17 bases left in between. The CDR3: CAISDVVQGIANTGELFF. CDR3 in DNA: TGTGCCATCAGTGATGTCGTCCAGGGGATCGCGAACACCGGGGAGCTGTTTTTT.

There are many counts of this clonotype. The chain joins TRBV6-2 or TRBV6-3 to TRBJ2-5, with unresolved D. Germline-derived CDR1 and CDR2 are MNHEY and SVGEGT. The CDR3 extends over 14 amino acids. Trimming stripped 6 bases from V and 1 base from J, with 12 bases between. CDR3 residues: CASSFPWSQETQYF. The CDR3 DNA sequence: TGTGCCAGCAGCTTTCCGTGGAGCCAAGAGACCCAGTACTTC.